This T cell receptor (beta chain) appears in the sequencing data of a study of beta chain features in type 1 diabetes. This clone was observed a handful of times. cDNA synthesis used the whole RNA isolate, giving expressed TCRB sequences. Data came from immunoSEQ multiplex PCR; TCRdb stores just in-frame clones and leaves some out. The sample has 900,000 or so clones, roughly 16% seen once. The length of the CDR3 is 14 residues. Looked up from germline, CDR1 is SGDLS and CDR2 is YYNGEE. Trimming stripped 2 bases from V and 0 bases from J, with 9 bases between. The specimen sequenced was naive CD4+ T cells from blood. This chain connects TRBV9 to TRBJ2-7; no clear D. The TCR originated in a woman aged 18 to 35 in good health. CDR3 region: CASSVFSSSYEQYF. The DNA of the CDR3 is TGTGCCAGCAGCGTCTTCAGTAGCTCCTACGAGCAGTACTTC.